This TCR beta chain was obtained from a study of OX40 agonist ivuxolimab in advanced cancers. In the study overall: Ivuxolimab, which targeted the costimulatory receptor OX40 (CD134), was an agonistic, fully human IgG2 monoclonal antibody. The dose-escalation cohort was around 84% male with a mean age of around 64 years, ranging from roughly 20 to 80. Intravenous ivuxolimab was administered to patients every 2 weeks at six dose levels: 0.01, 0.1, 0.3, 1.5, 3 and 10 mg/kg. Of the roughly 52 dose-escalation patients, hepatocellular carcinoma was present in some 19, melanoma in around 15, renal cell carcinoma in 9 and head and neck cancer in 9. Patients were allowed to have had prior anti-PD-1, anti-PD-L1 or anti-CTLA-4 therapy, and 40% of the dose-escalation patients had previously received checkpoint inhibitors. The paper describes the monotherapy dose-escalation part (N of about 47 patients) of the phase I trial of ivuxolimab. The purpose of peripheral TCRbeta sequencing was to test whether ivuxolimab changed TCR sequence diversity and led to clonal T-cell expansion. Three dose-escalation patients achieved partial responses, one with hepatocellular carcinoma and two with cutaneous melanoma. General findings and caveats noted by the study authors: The antigen specificity of the clonally expanded peripheral T cells was not determined. After ivuxolimab, expanded clones were on average more numerous among CD8+ T cells than among CD4+ T cells. Low levels of normalized T-cell clonal expansion were also seen in some patients who did not respond. In the 0.1-3.0 mg/kg groups, partial responders had among the lowest normalized peripheral clonal expansion, particularly in CD8+ T cells. Clonal expansion of both CD4+ and CD8+ blood T cells was observed from baseline to week 6 at doses 0.1 to 3.0 mg/kg.

Genomic DNA was extracted from sorted cells for sequencing of the TCRbeta CDR3 region. TCRbeta CDR3 regions were sequenced using the immunoSEQ Assay. TCRdb obtained this table from immuneACCESS and retained in-frame rearrangements with V and J assigned. These tables miss some clones; where compared with another copy, unresolved V genes account for less than half of the shortfall, and the remainder is unexplained. The sample includes 20,000 to 30,000 clones, with 86% observed a single time. 42% of the sample is held by the ten biggest clonotypes. Patients with autoimmune disease history or receiving systemic immunosuppression were excluded from the trial. Peripheral blood for TCR sequencing was collected from all dose cohorts at baseline, on cycle 4 day 1, and on cycle 7 day 1. Samples came from an open-label, multicenter, first-in-human phase I dose-escalation trial of ivuxolimab. The trial enrolled adults with locally advanced or metastatic head and neck squamous cell, hepatocellular, melanoma or renal cell carcinoma. Before TCR sequencing, CD4+ T cells and CD8+ T cells from peripheral blood were sorted into separate populations.

CDR1 and CDR2 were assigned from the germline V gene as MDHEN and SYDVKM. From cysteine to phenylalanine, the CDR3 is 15 amino acids long. CDR3 DNA is the only sequence kept; it has 45 bases, read in frame from the first base. Details on this clone: Its antigen has not been determined. The record has no base qualities; no much larger clone is one base away.

The chain is made from TRBV28 and TRBJ2-5; the junction holds 10 bases that match TRBD1. TRBJ2-7 explains the end of the DNA better; the J call may be wrong. The starting material was CD4+ or CD8+ T cells sorted from blood, obtained in a trial of the OX40 agonist ivuxolimab. This clonotype originated in an adult with an advanced solid tumor such as melanoma, head and neck, liver or kidney cancer. The nucleotide sequence is TGTGCCAGCATCTTCGGGTCGGGACAGGGGTACGAGCAGTACTTC. Its coded protein is CASIFGSGQGYEQYF.